This T cell receptor beta chain was identified in a study of CD8+ T cells in alopecia areata. Peripheral blood and lesional scalp punch biopsies were taken from alopecia areata patients. The germline V and J ends were trimmed by 11 bases and 4 bases, with 15 bases remaining between them. Germline V CDR1 and CDR2: MNHNS, SASEGT. The CDR3 sequence is 13 residues long. Reverse transcribed after extraction, RNA yielded cDNA as the sequencing template. Profiling relied on immunoSEQ multiplex PCR, and the TCRdb table lists in-frame clones only, not all of them. The sample yields fewer than 250,000 clones, more than 45% seen once.

The TCR originated in a human donor with alopecia areata. The sequencing used CD4+ T cells sorted from blood, collected at week 0. The chain is built from TRBV6-1 and TRBJ2-1, with D uncertain. This CDR3 reads CAAGPESYNEQFF. DNA for the CDR3: TGTGCCGCAGGACCGGAGTCGTACAATGAGCAGTTCTTC.